This T cell receptor beta chain is from a study of blood T cell repertoires in COVID-19. Study context: Donors in the United States, Italy and Spain gave samples during acute or convalescent COVID-19. Sources were T cells, B-cell-depleted T cells, or PBMCs; the material itself was cDNA or gDNA.

Profiling relied on immunoSEQ multiplex PCR, and the TCRdb table lists in-frame clones only, not all of them. This table has some 300,000 clones, roughly 91% appearing once. Trimming cost V 5 bases and J 4 bases, with 8 bases left between them. Germline CDR1 is LNHDA and CDR2 is SQIVND (reference sequence). This CDR3 spans 12 amino acids. The sample taken for sequencing was PBMCs or T cells enriched from blood (not recorded which). This clonotype was obtained from a woman aged 25 to 45 who had recovered from COVID-19. V gene TRBV19 combines with J gene TRBJ1-1; a possible D gene is TRBD1 (5 bases). The CDR3 region has the DNA TGTGCCAGTAGTCCCAGGGCCACTGAAGCTTTCTTT. Protein sequence: CASSPRATEAFF.